This T cell receptor beta chain was sequenced during a study of T cells in Graves' hyperthyroidism and ophthalmopathy. What was amplified from RNA transcripts were TCR beta CDR3 regions. Primed by the HTBI set, a first-round RT-PCR was run on the TCR CDR3. A single record per CDR3 protein comes from TCRdb applying MiXCR to the multiplex PCR reads. The repertoire holds about 290,000 distinct CDR3 sequences, with roughly 17% as singletons. This clonotype was counted ten times or more. One junction end does not reproduce the germline sequence, and a read error may be involved. The CDR3 has 14 residues. Germline CDR1 DFQATT, CDR2 SNEGSKA (reference sequence).

Sequenced input: blood. The sequence derives from a man aged 25 to 40 with Graves' hyperthyroidism. This chain uses TRBV20-1 with TRBJ2-5; D possibly corresponds to TRBD1 (6 bases). CDR3 sequence reads: CSARAGTQKETQYF. CDR3 in DNA: TGCAGTGCAAGAGCCGGGACACAGAAAGAGACCCAGTACTTC.